Here is one T cell receptor (beta chain) with its context. Its matching antigen is unknown. This sample stems from a study of long-term antiretroviral therapy in people with HIV. Broader study findings: Pre-ART expanded clones dominated the repertoire at every time point. Controls showed broader CDR3 length ranges than did the HIV repertoires. Participants lacked recorded data on ART adherence, viral resistance or therapy changes.

The authors ran the immunoSEQ assay, v3.0, at survey level. Libraries were prepared by immunoSEQ multiplex PCR; TCRdb keeps only in-frame clonotypes and omits some of them. Of around 21,000 clones listed, 88% are singletons. The V end was cut by 1 base, the J end by 5 bases, with 11 bases between. The CDR3 runs 14 residues. From germline, CDR1 is SGHVS and CDR2 FQNEAQ. Specimen: unsorted PBMCs, collected 2.3 years after starting antiretroviral therapy. This receptor was identified in a man in his sixties with HIV. The rearrangement uses TRBV7-8 and TRBJ2-5; D may be TRBD1 (6 bases). The CDR3: CASSLGQGWETQYF. The CDR3, as DNA: TGTGCCAGCAGCTTAGGTCAGGGGTGGGAGACCCAGTACTTC.